The 4 T cell receptor beta chains given below trace back to one sample, sequenced in a study of identical twins. TCRdb passed the 5' RACE reads through MiXCR, listing each CDR3 protein once. This table holds about 920,000 distinct CDR3 sequences, roughly an eighth found once. A further study also used this sample, focusing on yellow fever vaccine responses in identical twins.

Sequencing was performed on PBMCs. These receptors originate from a woman aged 18 to 35 in good health.

The chain carries TRBV5-6 and TRBJ2-1, with D unresolved. Germline values: CDR1 SGHDT, CDR2 YYEEEE. The CDR3 spans 12 residues. V dropped 0 bases and J dropped 11 bases, with 9 bases sitting between them. The CDR3 coding sequence is TGTGCCAGCAGCTTGGGTCCTACTAAGCAGTTCTTC. Its protein product is CASSLGPTKQFF.

This clonotype has just a few counts. CDR3 sequence reads: CASSFVRGGLSYNEQFF. The CDR3, as DNA: TGTGCCAGCAGTTTTGTTAGGGGAGGGCTCTCCTACAATGAGCAGTTCTTC. The chain is built from TRBV12-3 or TRBV12-4 and TRBJ2-1; TRBD2 matches 7 bases. Trimming at V came to 3 bases and at J to 0 bases, leaving 8 bases not matched to a gene. The CDR3 spans 17 residues.

The chain combines TRBV5-1 with TRBJ2-1; maybe TRBD1 (6 bases). CDR3 length: 16 residues. Trimming took off 4 bases at V and 0 bases at J, with 14 bases between the two ends. The germline V gene encodes CDR1 SGHRS and CDR2 YFSETQ. For the CDR3, the DNA is TGCGCCAGCAGCGCAGTTTTAGGGGGCTCCTACAATGAGCAGTTCTTC. Encoded protein: CASSAVLGGSYNEQFF.

This clonotype was detected a few times. The genes are TRBV7-9 and TRBJ1-1; D is undetermined. The V end lost 1 base, the J end lost 4 bases, and 7 bases lay between the germline ends. The CDR3 runs to 13 residues. Germline assignment: CDR1 SEHNR and CDR2 FQNEAQ (reference sequence). In DNA, the CDR3 is TGTGCCAGCAGCTTAGTCGTTAGCACTGAAGCTTTCTTT. It is translated as CASSLVVSTEAFF.